The T cell receptor beta chain under discussion was sequenced for a study of blood T cell repertoires in COVID-19. As handled by the study authors: Amplification with reference gene primers provided the estimates of nucleated cell counts. TCRdb's table, derived via immunoSEQ multiplex PCR, lists solely in-frame clones and lacks some. The V and J calls and clone size come from that table; D and trimming were worked out from the DNA. This sample has about 150,000 clones, with roughly 82% found just once. From germline, CDR1 is LNHDA and CDR2 SQIVND (reference sequence). Trimming shortened V by 10 bases and J by 3 bases, and 18 bases separated the two germline ends. CDR3 length: 14 residues.

V usage is TRBV19 and J usage is TRBJ1-2; perhaps TRBD1 as D (5 bases). This TCR was recovered from a human donor with acute or convalescent COVID-19. The donor label of this sample is uncertain. The source material was peripheral blood. The CDR3 loop reads CATSRFRDDYGYTF. The CDR3 region has the DNA TGTGCCACTTCCCGGTTCAGGGATGACTATGGCTACACCTTC.